This T cell receptor beta chain emerged from a study of spatial heterogeneity in lung cancer. Whole-study context: Any follow-up PBMC samples that were available went on to be sequenced, and the median time to follow-up was roughly 2 years after resection. For the average unique TCR and UMI combination, more than 9.5 occurrences appeared in raw reads.

Unique molecular identifiers, one per molecule, were present on every TCR cDNA molecule. From the 5' RACE reads, TCRdb called clonotypes with MiXCR, one entry per CDR3 protein. The table has tens of thousands of distinct CDR3 sequences, about 10% seen once. The CDR3 contains 12 residues. V was cut by 8 bases and J by 6 bases, with 11 bases left in between. Time point defined: blood at routine non-recurrence follow-up after resection. Unsorted tumor, nontumor lung tissue or cryopreserved PBMC supplied the whole RNA. The genes are TRBV12-3 or TRBV12-4 and TRBJ1-5, with D hard to call. The TCR sequence derives from a male donor with early-stage non-small cell lung cancer. This specimen was PBMCs, taken at follow-up. The CDR3 loop is CASSSPLQPQHF. The CDR3 nucleotides read TGTGCCAGCTCATCCCCCCTTCAGCCCCAGCATTTT.